This T cell receptor beta chain comes out of a study of tumor and adjacent non-tumor tissue in lung cancer. This CDR3 region has 13 residues. Looked up from germline, CDR1 is SGHNT and CDR2 is YENEEA. A remark on this clonotype: Compared with germline, one end of the junction differs, possibly owing to a read error.

The library came from three nested PCR rounds adapted from ARM-PCR protocols. TCRdb itself ran the multiplex PCR reads through MiXCR, one entry per CDR3 protein. In the table there are about 200,000 distinct CDR3 sequences, 71% of which are singletons. The template was RNA from unsorted bulk tissue. Between August and November 2014, newly diagnosed, chemotherapy-naive lung cancer patients underwent thoracic surgery in China. The receptor's source is a man aged 60-69 years with non-small cell lung cancer. The V and J genes are TRBV11-3 and TRBJ2-2; D is unclear. The specimen was lung tumor tissue. As DNA, the CDR3 is TGTACCAGCAGCCTGGCGGACACCGGGGAGCTGTTTTTT. This sequence encodes CTSSLADTGELFF.